Listed below are T cell receptor beta chains from one sample, sequenced in a study of early T cells in non-severe SARS-CoV-2 infection. TCRdb independently ran MiXCR on the 5' RACE reads; one entry per CDR3 protein. Of around 57,000 distinct CDR3 sequences detected, about 12% appear once; the ten largest clones hold around 4.5%. Source material: whole blood. The receptors come from an adult who was a healthcare worker with PCR-confirmed SARS-CoV-2 infection or an uninfected control (not recorded which). CDR3s include the opening cysteine and the closing phenylalanine or tryptophan. The D gene is left open where the match is weak. The listing skips clone size in some rows; elsewhere it reads once, few, many or a size class.

clone size,V gene,J gene,D gene,CDR3 protein,CDR3 DNA
many,TRBV20-1,TRBJ2-3,.,CSASGGATSTDTQYF,TGCAGTGCTAGTGGGGGGGCAACTAGCACAGATACGCAGTATTTT
few,TRBV12-3/TRBV12-4,TRBJ1-1,.,CASLQVATEAFF,TGTGCCAGCCTTCAGGTGGCCACTGAAGCTTTCTTT
once,TRBV12-3/TRBV12-4,TRBJ2-1,TRBD2,CASKFSSGRGRNEQFF,TGTGCCAGCAAGTTCTCTAGCGGGAGGGGCCGCAATGAGCAGTTCTTC
medium-sized,TRBV5-1,TRBJ1-6,TRBD1,CASSFTTGGESPLHF,TGCGCCAGCAGCTTTACTACAGGGGGAGAATCACCCCTCCACTTT
many,TRBV6-5,TRBJ1-6,.,CASRPLRTAYNSPLHF,TGTGCCAGCAGACCTCTCCGGACAGCCTATAATTCACCCCTCCACTTT
many,TRBV10-3,TRBJ2-2,TRBD1,CAISDPGGRNTGELFF,TGTGCCATCAGTGACCCAGGGGGCAGAAACACCGGGGAGCTGTTTTTT
.,TRBV4-1,TRBJ2-5,.,CASSSAWQNQETQYF,TGCGCCAGCAGCAGCGCATGGCAGAACCAAGAGACCCAGTACTTC
.,TRBV29-1,TRBJ2-5,.,CSGTRAQETQYF,TGCAGCGGGACCCGGGCACAAGAGACCCAGTACTTC
.,TRBV9,TRBJ2-3,.,CASSVGGGWTDTQYF,TGTGCCAGCAGCGTAGGGGGCGGGTGGACAGATACGCAGTATTTT
.,TRBV29-1,TRBJ2-1,TRBD2,CSVGTSGHNEQFF,TGCAGCGTAGGGACTAGCGGACACAATGAGCAGTTCTTC
few,TRBV20-1,TRBJ2-1,.,CSARGPGANEQFF,TGCAGTGCTAGAGGTCCTGGGGCCAATGAGCAGTTCTTC
.,TRBV2,TRBJ2-2,.,CASRETTANTGELFF,TGTGCCAGCAGGGAAACGACAGCGAACACCGGGGAGCTGTTTTTT
many,TRBV7-9,TRBJ2-4,TRBD1,CASSLVQGTKNIQYF,TGTGCCAGCAGCTTGGTACAGGGGACCAAAAACATTCAGTACTTC
.,TRBV24-1,TRBJ2-3,.,CATSEFLVSGRSTDTQYF,TGTGCCACCAGTGAGTTTTTGGTTTCCGGAAGAAGCACAGATACGCAGTATTTT
many,TRBV29-1,TRBJ2-5,.,CSVRVTGETQYF,TGCAGCGTCCGTGTAACCGGAGAGACCCAGTACTTC
many,TRBV28,TRBJ2-6,TRBD1,CASSFGTGSSWPGANVLTF,TGTGCCAGCAGTTTTGGGACAGGGTCTTCCTGGCCTGGGGCCAACGTCCTGACTTTC
few,TRBV10-1,TRBJ2-1,.,CASNVEFF,TGCGCTAGCAACGTAGAGTTCTTC
.,TRBV20-1,TRBJ2-1,TRBD2,CSATGTRWESSYNEQFF,TGCAGTGCCACCGGGACTAGGTGGGAAAGCTCCTACAATGAGCAGTTCTTC
.,TRBV28,TRBJ2-7,.,CASRGLERSYEQYF,TGTGCCAGCAGAGGTTTGGAGCGCTCCTACGAGCAGTACTTC
.,TRBV20-1,TRBJ1-1,.,CSASLSAGWVNTEAFF,TGCAGTGCTAGTTTATCGGCTGGCTGGGTGAACACTGAAGCTTTCTTT
.,TRBV12-3/TRBV12-4,TRBJ2-2,.,CAGLRGNTGELFF,TGTGCCGGATTACGGGGGAACACCGGGGAGCTGTTTTTT
few,TRBV14,TRBJ2-7,.,CASSHATYEQYF,TGTGCCAGCAGCCACGCCACCTACGAGCAGTACTTC